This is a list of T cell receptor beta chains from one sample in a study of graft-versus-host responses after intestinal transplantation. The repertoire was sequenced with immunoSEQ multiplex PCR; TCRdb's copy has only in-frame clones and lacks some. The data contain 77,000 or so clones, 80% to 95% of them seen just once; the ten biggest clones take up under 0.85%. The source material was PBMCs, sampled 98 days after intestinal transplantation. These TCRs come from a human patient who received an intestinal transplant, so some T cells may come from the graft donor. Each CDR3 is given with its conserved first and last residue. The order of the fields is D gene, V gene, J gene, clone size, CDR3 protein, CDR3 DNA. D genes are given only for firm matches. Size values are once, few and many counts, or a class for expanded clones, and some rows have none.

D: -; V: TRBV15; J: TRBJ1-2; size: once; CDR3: CATSRDTRPNYGYTF; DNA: TGTGCCACCAGCAGAGATACCAGGCCTAACTATGGCTACACCTTC
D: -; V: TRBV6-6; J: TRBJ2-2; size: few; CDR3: CASSYALEGTGELFF; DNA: TGTGCCAGCAGTTACGCCTTAGAGGGCACCGGGGAGCTGTTTTTT
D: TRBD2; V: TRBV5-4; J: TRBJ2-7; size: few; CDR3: CASSLGPPGGGEQYF; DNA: TGTGCCAGCAGCTTGGGGCCGCCGGGGGGGGGCGAGCAGTACTTC
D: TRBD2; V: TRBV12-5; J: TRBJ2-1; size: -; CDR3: CASGFSPSLAGAVNEQFF; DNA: TGTGCTAGTGGTTTCTCGCCCTCTTTAGCGGGAGCGGTCAATGAGCAGTTCTTC
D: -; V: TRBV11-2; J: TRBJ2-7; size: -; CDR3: CASSLLPQGSEQYF; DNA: TGTGCCAGCAGCTTACTCCCCCAAGGGTCCGAGCAGTACTTC
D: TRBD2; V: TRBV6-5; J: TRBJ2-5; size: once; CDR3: CASSHGLAGGETQYF; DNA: TGTGCCAGCAGCCATGGACTAGCGGGAGGGGAGACCCAGTACTTC
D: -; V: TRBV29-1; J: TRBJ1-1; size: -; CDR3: CSVEANTEAFF; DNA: TGCAGCGTTGAAGCGAACACTGAAGCTTTCTTT
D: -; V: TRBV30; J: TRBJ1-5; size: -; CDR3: CAWSPRKGRGRDNQPQHF; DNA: TGTGCCTGGAGTCCTAGGAAGGGCAGAGGGAGGGACAATCAGCCCCAGCATTTT
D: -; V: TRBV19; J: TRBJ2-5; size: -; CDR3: CASSIAERGGARETQYF; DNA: TGTGCCAGTAGTATAGCTGAGAGAGGGGGGGCTAGAGAGACCCAGTACTTC
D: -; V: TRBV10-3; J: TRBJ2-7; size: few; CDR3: CAISREGAVLVEQYF; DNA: TGTGCCATCAGTCGGGAGGGGGCGGTCTTGGTCGAGCAGTACTTC
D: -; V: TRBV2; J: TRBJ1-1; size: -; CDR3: CASNTQGSTEAFF; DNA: TGTGCCAGCAATACACAGGGTTCCACTGAAGCTTTCTTT
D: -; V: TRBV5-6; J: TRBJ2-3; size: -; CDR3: CASSPGLQGFTDTQYF; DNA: TGTGCCAGCAGCCCAGGGTTGCAGGGGTTCACAGATACGCAGTATTTT
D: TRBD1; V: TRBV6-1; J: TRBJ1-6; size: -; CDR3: CASSYRGQGGSPLHF; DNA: TGTGCCAGCAGCTATAGGGGACAGGGAGGCTCACCCCTCCACTTT
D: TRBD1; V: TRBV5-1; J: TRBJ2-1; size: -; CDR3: CASRPDRAISYNEQFF; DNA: TGCGCCAGCAGGCCCGACAGGGCGATTTCCTACAATGAGCAGTTCTTC
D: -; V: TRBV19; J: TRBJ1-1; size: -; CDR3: CASSSRGVTEAFF; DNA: TGTGCCAGTAGTTCCCGGGGCGTCACTGAAGCTTTCTTT
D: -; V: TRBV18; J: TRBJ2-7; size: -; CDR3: CASSLTREGGYEQYF; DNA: TGTGCCAGCTCACTGACTAGAGAGGGGGGCTACGAGCAGTACTTC
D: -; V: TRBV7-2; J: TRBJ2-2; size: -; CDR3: CASSNTGELFF; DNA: TGTGCCAGCAGCAACACCGGGGAGCTGTTTTTT
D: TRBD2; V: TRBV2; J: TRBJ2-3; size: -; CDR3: CASRSGGRGTDTQYF; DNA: TGTGCCAGCAGGAGTGGCGGGAGGGGCACAGATACGCAGTATTTT
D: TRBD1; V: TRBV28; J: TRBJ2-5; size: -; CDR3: CASSLGDRGQETQYF; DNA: TGTGCCAGCAGTTTAGGGGACAGGGGGCAAGAGACCCAGTACTTC
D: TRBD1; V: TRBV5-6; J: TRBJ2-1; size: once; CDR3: CASSLSGDRVYNEQFF; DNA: TGTGCCAGCAGCTTGTCTGGGGACAGAGTCTACAATGAGCAGTTCTTC
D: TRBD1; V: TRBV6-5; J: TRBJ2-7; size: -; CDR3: CASSGTGPYEQYF; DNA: TGTGCCAGCAGTGGGACAGGCCCCTACGAGCAGTACTTC
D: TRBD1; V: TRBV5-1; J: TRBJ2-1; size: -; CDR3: CASSLADRELFF; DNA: TGCGCCAGCAGCTTGGCGGACAGGGAGTTGTTCTTC
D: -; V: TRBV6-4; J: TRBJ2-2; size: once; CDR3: CASKALSNTGELFF; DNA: TGTGCCAGCAAGGCGTTGTCGAACACCGGGGAGCTGTTTTTT
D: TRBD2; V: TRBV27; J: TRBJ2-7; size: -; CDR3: CASRGLARNEQYF; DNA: TGTGCCAGCAGAGGACTAGCAAGAAACGAGCAGTACTTC
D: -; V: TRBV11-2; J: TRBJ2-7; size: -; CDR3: CASSFPGDYEQYF; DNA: TGTGCCAGCAGCTTCCCAGGGGACTACGAGCAGTACTTC
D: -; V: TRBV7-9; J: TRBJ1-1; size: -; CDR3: CASSLAQVNTEAFF; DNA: TGTGCCAGCAGCTTAGCGCAGGTGAACACTGAAGCTTTCTTT
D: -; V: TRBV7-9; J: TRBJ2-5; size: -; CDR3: CASSQRRDSQETQYF; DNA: TGTGCCAGCAGCCAACGTCGGGACTCCCAAGAGACCCAGTACTTC
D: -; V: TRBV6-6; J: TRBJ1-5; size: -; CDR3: CASSATGPHNQPQHF; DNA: TGTGCCAGCAGTGCTACGGGTCCTCACAATCAGCCCCAACATTTT
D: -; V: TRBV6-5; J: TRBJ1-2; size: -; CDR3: CAAHSNYGYTF; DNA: TGTGCCGCTCACAGTAACTATGGCTACACCTTC
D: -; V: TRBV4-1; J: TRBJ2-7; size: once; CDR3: CASSHGPDSLYEQYF; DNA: TGCGCCAGCAGCCATGGTCCGGACAGCCTCTACGAGCAGTACTTC
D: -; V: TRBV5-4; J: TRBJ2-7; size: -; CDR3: CASSLPGNEQYF; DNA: TGTGCCAGCAGCCTGCCCGGGAACGAGCAGTACTTC
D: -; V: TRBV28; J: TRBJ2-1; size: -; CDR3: CASSSPPLVVF; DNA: TGTGCCAGCAGTTCGCCCCCCTTAGTGGTCTTC
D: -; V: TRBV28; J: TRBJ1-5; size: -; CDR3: CASSLRGGDQPQHF; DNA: TGTGCCAGCAGTTTAAGGGGGGGGGATCAGCCCCAGCATTTT
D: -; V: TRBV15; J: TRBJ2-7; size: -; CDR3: CATSREGVSSYEQYF; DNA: TGTGCCACCAGCAGAGAAGGGGTCAGCTCCTACGAGCAGTACTTC
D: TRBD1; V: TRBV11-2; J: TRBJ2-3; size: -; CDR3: CASSLARGTGLLLTDTQYF; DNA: TGTGCCAGCAGCTTAGCCCGAGGGACAGGCCTACTCCTCACAGATACGCAGTATTTT
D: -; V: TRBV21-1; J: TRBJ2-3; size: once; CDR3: CASSPGQGAEDTQYF; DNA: TGTGCCAGCAGCCCGGGACAGGGGGCAGAAGATACGCAGTATTTT
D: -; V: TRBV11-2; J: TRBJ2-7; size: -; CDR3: CASSLGSGGRAITYEQYF; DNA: TGTGCCAGCAGCTTAGGATCTGGGGGTAGGGCAATCACCTACGAGCAGTACTTC
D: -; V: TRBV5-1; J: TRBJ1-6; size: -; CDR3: CASSFRPPSAVHSYNSPLHF; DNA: TGCGCCAGCAGCTTCCGACCACCATCCGCGGTACACTCCTATAATTCACCCCTCCACTTT
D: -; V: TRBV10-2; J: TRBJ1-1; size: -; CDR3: CATKSGGTEAFF; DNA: TGCGCCACCAAGTCAGGCGGCACTGAAGCTTTCTTT
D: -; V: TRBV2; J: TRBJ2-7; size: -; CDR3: CASSEAGFYEQYF; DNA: TGTGCCAGCAGTGAAGCAGGGTTCTACGAGCAGTACTTC
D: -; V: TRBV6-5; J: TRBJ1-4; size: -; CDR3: CASSVNGYEKLFF; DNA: TGTGCCAGCAGTGTTAACGGCTATGAAAAACTGTTTTTT
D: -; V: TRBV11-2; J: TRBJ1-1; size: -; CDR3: CASSSAGTEAFF; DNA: TGTGCCAGCAGCTCCGCTGGGACTGAAGCTTTCTTT
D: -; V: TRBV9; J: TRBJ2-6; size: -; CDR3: CASSVEGAGANVLTF; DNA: TGTGCCAGCAGCGTAGAAGGGGCTGGGGCCAACGTCCTGACTTTC